This T cell receptor (beta chain) was profiled in a study of naive and memory T cell subsets. Cells stained for CD3, CD4, CD8, CD45RA, CD27 and viability were sorted into four CD45RA/CD27 subsets. The CDR3 covers 16 residues. Germline V gene data show CDR1 as MDHEN and CDR2 as SYDVKM. This clonotype has more than one count but fewer than ten. No antigen is known for it. An end of the junction differs from the germline gene, which may be a read error. Both TRBC1 and TRBC2 were covered by a beta constant-region primer of two equimolar oligonucleotides. TCRdb ran MiXCR on the UMI-ligation and nested PCR reads and lists one entry per CDR3 protein. The sample lists over 20,000 distinct CDR3 sequences; approximately 11% were seen once. Study conclusions and caveats: Findings for naive and memory subsets could not be checked against ground truth. TCR abundance followed a power law differing between naive and memory subsets. In naive cells, over 90% of TCR sequences were seen only once.

This rearrangement joins TRBV28 to TRBJ1-5, with a possible D match to TRBD1 (6 bases). The source of this sequence is a human donor in good health. The sample consisted of central memory CD8+ T cells from blood. In DNA form, the CDR3 reads TGTGCCAGCAGCTCGGACCGGGGACATAGCAATCAACCCCAGCATTTT. Encoded protein: CASSSDRGHSNQPQHF.